The rows below give T cell receptor beta chains drawn from one sample of a study of graft-versus-host responses after intestinal transplantation. Assay: immunoSEQ multiplex PCR; the TCRdb copy retains only in-frame clones and omits some. Of around 110,000 clones detected, about 92% appear once; the ten largest clones hold 0.2% to 0.25%. Their cognate antigens are unknown. This material consisted of unstimulated CD4+ T cells sorted from spleen or lymph node cells, taken before transplant. The receptor set was obtained from a human donor who was the organ donor for an intestinal transplant. Each CDR3 is given with its conserved first and last residue. The D gene is left open where the match is weak. Only some rows state a clone size, as once, few, many or a class for expanded clones.

abundance,v_gene,d_gene,j_gene,CDR3aa,CDR3nt
-,TRBV2,-,TRBJ2-1,CASDRSWDRNEQFF,TGTGCCAGCGACCGAAGCTGGGACCGCAATGAGCAGTTCTTC
-,TRBV4-1,-,TRBJ2-7,CASSQEDLPFREQYF,TGCGCCAGCAGCCAAGAGGACTTGCCTTTTCGAGAGCAGTACTTC
-,TRBV29-1,-,TRBJ2-5,CSATGGEETQYF,TGCAGCGCTACCGGGGGAGAAGAGACCCAGTACTTC
-,TRBV7-2,-,TRBJ2-3,CASSRDPGPTDTQYF,TGTGCCAGCAGCCGGGACCCGGGACCCACAGATACGCAGTATTTT
once,TRBV6-4,TRBD2,TRBJ2-1,CASSGAGGYNEQFF,TGTGCCAGCAGTGGGGCGGGAGGGTACAATGAGCAGTTCTTC
-,TRBV4-1,-,TRBJ2-6,CASSQVGSGANVLTF,TGCGCCAGCAGCCAAGTGGGCTCTGGGGCCAACGTCCTGACTTTC
-,TRBV7-9,TRBD1,TRBJ1-1,CASSLGDRVNTEAFF,TGTGCCAGCAGCTTAGGCGACAGGGTGAACACTGAAGCTTTCTTT
once,TRBV11-2,TRBD2,TRBJ2-1,CASSLKLGLAGVGEQFF,TGTGCCAGCAGCTTAAAATTAGGGCTAGCGGGAGTGGGTGAGCAGTTCTTC
-,TRBV28,-,TRBJ2-5,CASSFWGETQYF,TGTGCCAGCAGCTTTTGGGGAGAGACCCAGTACTTC
-,TRBV7-2,-,TRBJ2-7,CASSLGGGGGYEQYF,TGTGCCAGCAGCTTAGGGGGCGGGGGCGGTTACGAGCAGTACTTC
-,TRBV5-1,TRBD1,TRBJ2-7,CASSRGQGTYEQYF,TGCGCCAGCAGCCGGGGACAGGGGACCTACGAGCAGTACTTC
-,TRBV14,TRBD1,TRBJ2-7,CASSLYRDSYEQYF,TGTGCCAGCAGCCTTTACCGGGACAGCTACGAGCAGTACTTC
-,TRBV28,-,TRBJ1-2,CASSGEAGALGYTF,TGTGCCAGCAGCGGCGAGGCGGGGGCCCTTGGCTACACCTTC
-,TRBV5-1,-,TRBJ2-1,CASSLGWSYNEQFF,TGCGCCAGCAGCTTGGGATGGTCCTACAATGAGCAGTTCTTC
-,TRBV7-9,-,TRBJ2-7,CASNLGGISYEQYF,TGTGCCAGCAACCTCGGAGGCATCTCCTACGAGCAGTACTTC
-,TRBV30,-,TRBJ2-7,CAWSVGAFDEQYF,TGTGCCTGGAGTGTAGGGGCATTTGACGAGCAGTACTTC
-,TRBV6-6,-,TRBJ2-7,CASSGAGISPYEQYF,TGTGCCAGCAGTGGTGCGGGGATTAGCCCCTACGAGCAGTACTTC
-,TRBV7-2,-,TRBJ2-3,CASSLGERSGPDTQYF,TGTGCCAGCAGCTTAGGTGAAAGGAGTGGGCCAGATACGCAGTATTTT
-,TRBV18,-,TRBJ1-2,CASSQGGESYTF,TGTGCCAGCTCACAGGGCGGAGAGAGCTACACCTTC
-,TRBV19,-,TRBJ2-7,CASSTGGYEQYF,TGTGCCAGTAGTACCGGGGGCTACGAGCAGTACTTC
-,TRBV7-9,TRBD1,TRBJ1-2,CASRDTGGHGYTF,TGTGCCAGCAGGGACACAGGGGGCCATGGCTACACCTTC
once,TRBV4-2,-,TRBJ1-5,CASSQGAGGNQPQHF,TGTGCCAGCAGCCAAGGGGCAGGAGGCAATCAGCCCCAGCATTTT
-,TRBV4-2,TRBD2,TRBJ2-1,CASSQDRTSGWGLEQFF,TGTGCCAGCAGCCAAGATAGGACTAGCGGGTGGGGATTAGAGCAGTTCTTC
-,TRBV6-6,-,TRBJ2-7,CASSYSVPTRGYEQYF,TGTGCCAGCAGTTACTCCGTACCGACTAGGGGTTACGAGCAGTACTTC
once,TRBV29-1,-,TRBJ1-2,CSAGQPYGYTF,TGCAGCGCCGGACAGCCCTATGGCTACACCTTC
-,TRBV4-3,TRBD1,TRBJ1-2,CASSLTGTGNYGYTF,TGCGCCAGCAGCCTCACCGGGACAGGAAACTATGGCTACACCTTC
once,TRBV19,-,TRBJ1-4,CASSKNGPANEKLFF,TGTGCCAGTAGTAAGAACGGGCCAGCTAATGAAAAACTGTTTTTT
-,TRBV18,-,TRBJ2-1,CASSPKGAGNEQFF,TGTGCCAGCTCACCGAAGGGAGCGGGCAATGAGCAGTTCTTC
-,TRBV7-2,-,TRBJ2-5,CASSRRGVQETQYF,TGTGCCAGCAGCCGGAGGGGGGTTCAAGAGACCCAGTACTTC
-,TRBV4-1,-,TRBJ1-2,CASSPGLGGSRARSYGYTF,TGCGCCAGCAGCCCCGGACTCGGGGGGAGCAGGGCGAGGAGCTATGGCTACACCTTC
-,TRBV2,-,TRBJ2-1,CASSEIAYNEQFF,TGTGCCAGCAGTGAAATCGCCTACAATGAGCAGTTCTTC
-,TRBV19,TRBD1,TRBJ2-5,CASSSQGIGETQYF,TGTGCCAGTAGTTCACAGGGGATCGGGGAGACCCAGTACTTC